This is a list of T cell receptor beta chains from one sample in a study of regulatory T cells in long-lasting Graves disease. TCRdb ran MiXCR on the multiplex PCR reads and lists one entry per CDR3 protein. The repertoire consists of some 490,000 distinct CDR3 sequences, with 9.5% to 15% occurring once and the leading ten covering roughly 8.9%. The same specimen was also included in a second study, on T cells in Graves' hyperthyroidism and ophthalmopathy.

The sample here was peripheral blood mononuclear cells (PBMCs), taken at new diagnosis, from a patient treated with antithyroid drugs. The source of these receptors is a woman aged 30 to 39 with Graves disease. Each CDR3 is given with its conserved first and last residue. The D gene is left open where the match is weak.

D	V	J	CDR3
.	TRBV9	TRBJ1-1	CASSVAVANTEAFF
.	TRBV3-1	TRBJ2-7	CASSHGTGGLYEQYF
TRBD1	TRBV12-3/TRBV12-4	TRBJ1-4	CASSVIGTVGVKLFF
.	TRBV12-3/TRBV12-4	TRBJ2-1	CASSLEGSWDGQFF
.	TRBV29-1	TRBJ2-3	CSVEAERHTDTQYF
.	TRBV12-3/TRBV12-4	TRBJ1-2	CASSLQGTANYGYTF
.	TRBV20-1	TRBJ1-2	CSASGGGRFYGYTF
TRBD1	TRBV9	TRBJ1-2	CASSLYAGGYGYTF
TRBD1	TRBV10-3	TRBJ2-2	CATNDRVNTGELFF
.	TRBV15	TRBJ2-1	CATSRVSPTYNEQFF
.	TRBV27	TRBJ2-2	CASSFRQTNTGELFF
TRBD2	TRBV20-1	TRBJ2-5	CSARVGLAGETQYF
.	TRBV7-2	TRBJ2-3	CASSEGGNSGTQYF
.	TRBV29-1	TRBJ2-3	CSVERAGGTDTQYF
.	TRBV7-2	TRBJ2-5	CASNHGAQETQYF
.	TRBV2	TRBJ1-5	CASGRGTRVNQPQHF
.	TRBV12-3/TRBV12-4	TRBJ2-3	CASSFFRVEDTQYF
.	TRBV28	TRBJ1-2	CASSFRGAYSYTF
TRBD1	TRBV5-6	TRBJ2-4	CASSLGPATGSGNIQYF
.	TRBV2	TRBJ1-3	CASGIFGSGNTIYF
.	TRBV20-1	TRBJ1-6	CSATPGFLVSPLHF
TRBD2	TRBV19	TRBJ2-7	CASSISGRAYEQYF
.	TRBV4-3	TRBJ2-3	CASSHPYGGNTDTQYF
TRBD1	TRBV5-1	TRBJ2-1	CASSGGQSYNEQFF
.	TRBV19	TRBJ1-2	CASSTKSEVLRGSRNGYTF
.	TRBV18	TRBJ2-7	CASSQNRDSEQYF
.	TRBV19	TRBJ2-7	CASSVVQGAAYEQYF
TRBD1	TRBV3-1	TRBJ1-2	CASSHSPTGGPNYGYTF
.	TRBV9	TRBJ2-7	CASSSGMSAVDEQYF
.	TRBV9	TRBJ2-3	CASSVGVTSTDTQYF
.	TRBV19	TRBJ1-5	CASSIQSFNQPQHF
.	TRBV20-1	TRBJ1-5	CSARVGTSHNQPQHF
.	TRBV15	TRBJ2-3	CATRPGTTSADTQYF
TRBD1	TRBV7-9	TRBJ1-4	CASSIRTGGEFDEKLFF
TRBD2	TRBV20-1	TRBJ2-1	CSAQTSGRHNEQFF
TRBD1	TRBV7-9	TRBJ2-7	CASSSPGQWYVRYF
.	TRBV27	TRBJ1-5	CASSFKPGPYQPQHF
.	TRBV2	TRBJ2-7	CASISTLGTLGEQYF
.	TRBV12-5	TRBJ1-5	CASGLDAGQPQHF
.	TRBV11-3	TRBJ1-1	CASSLLRNTEAFF
.	TRBV7-2	TRBJ2-7	CASSLSGQYEQYF
.	TRBV2	TRBJ2-1	CASNSRAIFSF
TRBD2	TRBV20-1	TRBJ2-3	CSAQGLAGPDTQYF
TRBD2	TRBV20-1	TRBJ2-7	CSASTGTSGIEQYF
TRBD2	TRBV12-3/TRBV12-4	TRBJ2-3	CASSLTSGGDADTQYF
.	TRBV5-1	TRBJ1-1	CASSSLGGVTEAFF
TRBD1	TRBV9	TRBJ2-1	CASSGRDRDYNEQFF
.	TRBV2	TRBJ2-7	CATSRRGSYEQYF
TRBD1	TRBV20-1	TRBJ2-7	CSAKIPGTGGHEQYF
.	TRBV18	TRBJ2-1	CASSPVLGRSYNEQFF